The 19 T cell receptor beta chains given below trace back to one sample, sequenced in a study of T-cell memory formation after mild COVID-19. TCRdb ran MiXCR on the 5' RACE reads and lists one entry per CDR3 protein. The sample records about 250,000 distinct CDR3 sequences, roughly 15% being singletons. Sequencing was performed on PBMCs or a T cell subset sorted from them (not recorded which). Receptor source: a man aged 18 to 30 who had mild COVID-19 (a few samples of this study predate the infection). Cell type and time point are not known.

In its sample, this clonotype was seen many times. The V gene is TRBV5-1, the J gene TRBJ2-3, with 8 bases identical to TRBD2. Losses at the gene ends were 4 bases for V and 4 bases for J; bases not matched to a gene: 14. The germline gives CDR1 SGHRS, CDR2 YFSETQ. CDR3 length: 17 residues. This CDR3 reads CASSLSVLAGTSDTQYF. In DNA, the CDR3 is TGCGCCAGCAGCCTTTCGGTCCTAGCGGGCACCTCAGATACGCAGTATTTT.

This clonotype occurred many times. V and J are TRBV25-1 and TRBJ1-2; tentative D call: TRBD1 (5 bases). The CDR3 has 15 residues. Germline CDR1 MGHDK, CDR2 SYGVNS. V lost 2 bases and J 3 bases, leaving 13 bases between the germline ends. In nucleotides, the CDR3 is TGTGCCAGCAGTGAAACTGCAGAAGGGGACTATGGCTACACCTTC. Its protein product is CASSETAEGDYGYTF.

V is TRBV5-5 and J is TRBJ2-1; no clear D. The CDR3 consists of 12 residues. Germline assignment: CDR1 SGHKS and CDR2 YYEKEE (reference sequence). The germline V and J ends were trimmed by 4 bases and 12 bases, with 14 bases remaining between them. DNA of the CDR3: TGTGCCAGCAGCACTACGTTCGACTGGCAGTTCTTC. Its translation is CASSTTFDWQFF.

This clonotype was picked up a small number of times. This rearrangement joins TRBV7-9 to TRBJ2-1; the match to TRBD1 covers 10 bases. V lost 7 bases, J lost 8 bases, and 5 bases stayed unmatched. The CDR3 length is 13 residues. From germline, CDR1 is SEHNR and CDR2 FQNEAQ (reference sequence). The CDR3 DNA reads TGTGCCAGCACGGGACAGGGGAGGCATGAGCAGTTCTTC. Amino acid sequence: CASTGQGRHEQFF.

This clonotype showed up just a few times. The chain is built from TRBV18 and TRBJ1-2, with 7 nucleotides matching TRBD1. V lost 3 bases, J lost 3 bases, and 4 bases stayed unmatched. The CDR3 spans 14 residues. CDR1 and CDR2 from the germline V gene are KGHSH and LQKENI. The CDR3 coding sequence is TGTGCCAGCTCACCCGGGACAGCCGACTATGGCTACACCTTC. Its protein product is CASSPGTADYGYTF.

V and J are TRBV10-3 and TRBJ1-1; D ambiguous. Germline CDR1 is ENHRY and CDR2 is SYGVKD. Deletions cut 8 bases from V and 1 base from J, with 17 bases between. This CDR3 has 15 residues. The CDR3 loop is CAISAREQWNTEAFF. The CDR3 DNA is TGTGCCATCTCAGCGAGGGAACAGTGGAACACTGAAGCTTTCTTT.

In its sample, this clonotype was seen many times. V and J are TRBV7-6 and TRBJ2-5, with unresolved D. Trimming stripped 2 bases from V and 0 bases from J, with 13 bases between. CDR1 and CDR2 (germline): SGHVS, FNYEAQ. The length of the CDR3 is 16 residues. CDR3 sequence reads: CASSLSSSPYQETQYF. CDR3 DNA: TGTGCCAGCAGCTTAAGTTCTTCGCCGTACCAAGAGACCCAGTACTTC. Full variable domain (rest looked up from reference TRBV7-6 and TRBJ2-5): GAGVSQSPRYKVTKRGQDVALRCDPISGHVSLYWYRQALGQGPEFLTYFNYEAQQDKSGLPNDRFSAERPEGSISTLTIQRTEQRDSAMYRCASSLSSSPYQETQYFGPGTRLLVL.

Only a few counts were recorded for this clonotype. The chain is built from TRBV5-1 and TRBJ1-6; no clear D. Germline-derived CDR1 and CDR2 are SGHRS and YFSETQ. V gave up 4 bases and J gave up 7 bases, with 12 bases separating them. The CDR3 spans 14 residues. CDR3 in amino acids: CASSPDPGNSPLHF. CDR3 coding DNA: TGCGCCAGCAGCCCAGACCCGGGGAATTCACCCCTCCACTTT. The variable domain in full, with the rest retrieved from reference TRBV5-1 and TRBJ1-6, is KAGVTQTPRYLIKTRGQQVTLSCSPISGHRSVSWYQQTPGQGLQFLFEYFSETQRNKGNFPGRFSGRQFSNSRSEMNVSTLELGDSALYLCASSPDPGNSPLHFGNGTRLTVT.

This chain links TRBV12-3 or TRBV12-4 with TRBJ2-3; D is unclear. This CDR3 has 14 amino acids. V was shortened by 7 bases and J by 0 bases, with 11 bases between the two germline ends. This chain's CDR3 is CASTPQVSTDTQYF. In nucleotides, the CDR3 is TGTGCCAGCACCCCTCAGGTCAGCACAGATACGCAGTATTTT.

This clonotype has a count of ten or more. The rearrangement links TRBV7-2 to TRBJ2-2; D may be TRBD2 (6 bases). The V gene lost 4 bases and the J gene lost 1 base, with 16 bases spanning the gap. Germline lookup yields CDR1 SGHTA and CDR2 FQGNSA. CDR3 size: 17 residues. CDR3 region: CASSYTAGTVNTGELFF. In DNA, the CDR3 is TGTGCCAGCAGCTATACCGCCGGGACTGTGAACACCGGGGAGCTGTTTTTT.

The chain is built from TRBV5-1 and TRBJ2-3; 8 bases map to TRBD1. Germline CDR1 and CDR2: SGHRS and YFSETQ. This CDR3 is 15 amino acids long. J gave up 6 bases and V 0 bases, and 6 bases lay outside the gene matches. CDR3 DNA: TGCGCCAGCAGCTTGGCGGACAGGGATCGGGATACGCAGTATTTT. The encoded protein is CASSLADRDRDTQYF.

There are a few counts of this clonotype. Here the CDR3 DNA reads TGTGCCAGCAGCTTAGGGTCGGGAACCGGGGAGCTGTTTTTT. This encodes CASSLGSGTGELFF. This rearrangement joins TRBV7-2 to TRBJ2-2; TRBD2 might be the D (5 bases). Trimming pared 1 base from V and 5 bases from J, leaving 8 bases between. The germline gives CDR1 SGHTA, CDR2 FQGNSA. The CDR3 contains 14 residues.

The chain employs TRBV5-5 and TRBJ1-2; no firm D call. The germline gives CDR1 SGHKS, CDR2 YYEKEE (reference sequence). This CDR3 has 16 residues. Trimming took off 0 bases at V and 5 bases at J, with 17 bases between the two ends. As DNA, the CDR3 is TGTGCCAGCAGCTTGGCCCCGCTCCGGGCCGAATATGGCTACACCTTC. Protein: CASSLAPLRAEYGYTF.

The rearrangement joins TRBV4-1 to TRBJ1-6; tentative D call: TRBD1 (6 bases). The CDR3 spans 18 residues. In germline, CDR1 is MGHRA, CDR2 YSYEKL. The V and J ends lost 3 bases and 9 bases respectively, with 24 bases between them. The CDR3, as DNA: TGCGCCAGCAGCCAGGGTGCACAGGGAGGGCGAGGGGGTTCACCCCTCCACTTT. Protein sequence: CASSQGAQGGRGGSPLHF.

This clonotype was counted a few times. V and J are TRBV20-1 and TRBJ2-5; D is uncertain. The CDR3 loop spans 14 amino acids. Trimming stripped 0 bases from V and 2 bases from J, with 10 bases between. Germline CDR1 reads DFQATT; CDR2 reads SNEGSKA (reference sequence). The CDR3 loop is CSARDLGNQETQYF. In DNA, the CDR3 is TGCAGTGCTAGAGATCTGGGGAATCAAGAGACCCAGTACTTC.

This clonotype was seen a handful of times. The chain's CDR3 is CASSPPPAGRCAFF. CDR3 DNA sequence: TGTGCCAGCAGTCCGCCGCCGGCAGGGCGTTGTGCTTTCTTT. The V gene is TRBV6-5, the J gene TRBJ1-1; TRBD1 might be the D (5 bases). Germline values: CDR1 MNHEY, CDR2 SVGAGI. This CDR3 spans 14 amino acids. The ends were cut back, 5 bases at V and 11 bases at J, with 21 bases in the middle.

This clonotype appeared a few times. The chain uses TRBV12-5 and TRBJ2-6, with D unresolved. V was shortened by 0 bases and J by 0 bases, with 3 bases between the two germline ends. Per germline, CDR1 LGHNT and CDR2 FRNRAP. This CDR3 spans 15 amino acids. In DNA form, the CDR3 reads TGTGCTAGTGGTTTGGTGAACTCTGGGGCCAACGTCCTGACTTTC. Its protein is CASGLVNSGANVLTF. Combining the CDR3 with reference TRBV12-5 and TRBJ2-6 gives the whole variable domain DARVTQTPRHKVTEMGQEVTMRCQPILGHNTVFWYRQTMMQGLELLAYFRNRAPLDDSGMPKDRFSAEMPDATLATLKIQPSEPRDSAVYFCASGLVNSGANVLTFGAGSRLTVL.

Only a few counts were recorded for this clonotype. The rearrangement joins TRBV5-1 to TRBJ2-5, with D maybe TRBD1 (6 bases). Germline V gene data show CDR1 as SGHRS and CDR2 as YFSETQ. The CDR3 has 15 residues. Trimming shortened V by 0 bases and J by 5 bases, and 14 bases separated the two germline ends. The chain's CDR3 is CASSLETGIGETQYF. The CDR3 DNA follows: TGCGCCAGCAGCTTGGAAACAGGGATTGGCGAGACCCAGTACTTC.

This clonotype showed up just a few times. The chain has TRBV5-1 and TRBJ1-4; TRBD1 matches at 11 bases. Germline values: CDR1 SGHRS, CDR2 YFSETQ. The J segment lost 4 bases and the V segment lost 4 bases, leaving 6 bases of the junction unmatched. This CDR3 has 16 amino acids. The chain's CDR3 is CASSLGQGAINEKLFF. The CDR3, as DNA: TGCGCCAGCAGCCTAGGACAGGGGGCTATTAATGAAAAACTGTTTTTT.